Below, 24 T cell receptor beta chains from the same sample are listed, as sequenced in a study of vaccination effects on CD4 cells after COVID-19. The table came from immunoSEQ multiplex PCR; TCRdb's copy has only in-frame clones and leaves some out. The table includes 35,000 to 50,000 clones, around 81% detected once. CD4+ T cells specific for antigen were expanded with viral peptide pools by the ViraFEST assay before sequencing. Culture proceeded for approximately nine days, and CD4+ T cells were then isolated. According to the study, vaccine recipients showed no prior SARS-CoV-2 infection and negative nucleocapsid antibodies. These TCRs' antigens remain unknown. The input for sequencing was CD4+ T cells from PBMCs cultured with SARS-CoV-2 spike peptides, taken before COVID-19 vaccination. These receptors came from a human donor who received a COVID-19 vaccine.

This chain joins TRBV5-1 and TRBJ1-4; TRBD1 agrees at 7 bases. Germline V gene data show CDR1 as SGHRS and CDR2 as YFSETQ. The CDR3 consists of 14 residues. V dropped 1 base and J dropped 6; count of bases not matched to a gene: 3. The CDR3 protein is CASSLSGGDEKLFF. The CDR3, as DNA: TGCGCCAGCAGCTTGTCAGGGGGAGATGAAAAACTGTTTTTT.

This clone was counted a single time. CDR3 in amino acids: CASSISPGVNTF. The CDR3 DNA is TGTGCCAGTAGTATCTCCCCAGGGGTCAACACCTTC. V gene TRBV19 combines with J gene TRBJ1-2; weak D call: TRBD1 (6 bases). The CDR3 covers 12 residues. Looked up from germline, CDR1 is LNHDA and CDR2 is SQIVND (reference sequence). With 3 bases removed from V and 12 bases from J, the gap between germline ends came to 14 bases.

The CDR3 coding sequence is TGTGCCAGCAGCTTAAGTGGTGACAGCACAGATACGCAGTATTTT. It codes for CASSLSGDSTDTQYF. The chain recombines TRBV7-3 with TRBJ2-3; D remains ambiguous. Trimming removed 1 base at V and 0 bases at J, with 8 bases between. Germline lookup yields CDR1 SGHTA and CDR2 FQGTGA. The CDR3 is made up of 15 amino acids.

The chain carries TRBV5-1 and TRBJ2-5; D is unresolved. V dropped 2 bases and J dropped 4 bases, with 9 bases sitting between them. This CDR3 has 13 amino acids. CDR1 SGHRS and CDR2 YFSETQ come from the germline V gene. As DNA, the CDR3 is TGCGCCAGCAGCTTAACTTTTCGAGAGACCCAGTACTTC. The encoded protein is CASSLTFRETQYF. Complete variable domain (other parts from reference TRBV5-1 and TRBJ2-5): KAGVTQTPRYLIKTRGQQVTLSCSPISGHRSVSWYQQTPGQGLQFLFEYFSETQRNKGNFPGRFSGRQFSNSRSEMNVSTLELGDSALYLCASSLTFRETQYFGPGTRLLVL.

The rearrangement uses TRBV3-1 (or the pseudogene TRBV3-2) and TRBJ1-2; D is ambiguous. Trimming took off 1 base at V and 8 bases at J, with 14 bases between the two ends. The germline V gene encodes CDR1 LGHDT and CDR2 YNNKEL (reference sequence). This CDR3 comprises 14 residues. The CDR3 coding sequence is TGTGCCAGCAGCCAAGGCCGGTCCGGGGTCGGCTACACCTTC. Translating gives CASSQGRSGVGYTF.

The V gene is TRBV9, the J gene TRBJ2-5; D might be TRBD2 (6 bases). The CDR3 has 13 amino acids. The germline gives CDR1 SGDLS, CDR2 YYNGEE. The V gene lost 0 bases and the J gene lost 5 bases, with 8 bases spanning the gap. The chain's CDR3 is CASSVEGRETQYF. The CDR3 DNA reads TGTGCCAGCAGCGTAGAGGGGAGGGAGACCCAGTACTTC.

This clone has a single count. The V and J genes are TRBV7-3 and TRBJ2-2, with 8 bases identical to TRBD2. This CDR3 has 16 amino acids. V lost 2 bases to trimming and J lost 6 bases; unmatched junction nucleotides: 8. CDR1 and CDR2 from the germline V gene are SGHTA and FQGTGA. DNA for the CDR3: TGTGCCAGCAGCTTATACGGGGGGGCAACCCCCGGGGAGCTGTTTTTT. Its translation: CASSLYGGATPGELFF.

In its sample, this clone was seen once. The chain employs TRBV25-1 and TRBJ2-3; D might be TRBD1 or TRBD2, each matching 6 bases. Germline values: CDR1 MGHDK, CDR2 SYGVNS. Trimming removed 6 bases at V and 2 bases at J, with 15 bases between. The CDR3 is 15 amino acids. The CDR3 spells CASSFGGGFTDTQYF. The CDR3, as DNA: TGTGCCAGCAGCTTTGGAGGGGGATTCACAGATACGCAGTATTTT.

This chain joins TRBV5-1 and TRBJ2-5; D assignment may be TRBD1 or TRBD2 (5 bases each). Trimming took 4 bases from V and 1 from J, leaving 11 bases between them. Per the germline V gene, CDR1 is SGHRS and CDR2 is YFSETQ. The CDR3 contains 14 residues. The DNA of the CDR3 is TGCGCCAGCAGCGCCGGGACCGCCCAAGAGACCCAGTACTTC. This sequence encodes CASSAGTAQETQYF.

The chain has TRBV6-1 and TRBJ1-2; D gene ambiguous. The CDR3 length is 12 residues. Per the germline V gene, CDR1 is MNHNS and CDR2 is SASEGT. V lost 3 bases and J lost 5, with 7 bases in between. In nucleotides, the CDR3 is TGTGCCAGCAGTGAGGGAAAGTATGGCTACACCTTC. Encoded protein: CASSEGKYGYTF.

The chain links TRBV9 to TRBJ1-2; 8 bases agree with TRBD1. The germline V gene has CDR1 SGDLS and CDR2 YYNGEE. Trimming removed 0 bases from V and 4 bases from J; junction bases left unmatched: 8. The CDR3 loop spans 16 amino acids. The DNA for the CDR3 is TGTGCCAGCAGCGTAGGGGCAGGGGGCGGTAGCTATGGCTACACCTTC. Protein product: CASSVGAGGGSYGYTF.

The chain couples TRBV5-1 to TRBJ2-5; 8 nucleotides line up with TRBD2. V dropped 5 bases and J dropped 3; count of bases not matched to a gene: 12. This CDR3 has 16 residues. Germline V gene data show CDR1 as SGHRS and CDR2 as YFSETQ. The CDR3 sequence: CASRLEVGAGEETQYF. The CDR3 bases are TGCGCCAGCAGACTAGAGGTAGGAGCGGGGGAAGAGACCCAGTACTTC. Full variable domain (rest looked up from reference TRBV5-1 and TRBJ2-5): KAGVTQTPRYLIKTRGQQVTLSCSPISGHRSVSWYQQTPGQGLQFLFEYFSETQRNKGNFPGRFSGRQFSNSRSEMNVSTLELGDSALYLCASRLEVGAGEETQYFGPGTRLLVL.

The chain employs TRBV7-2 and TRBJ2-5, with a possible D match to TRBD2 (5 bases). Germline CDR1 reads SGHTA; CDR2 reads FQGNSA. V lost 3 bases and J 0 bases, leaving 11 bases between the germline ends. The CDR3 loop spans 15 amino acids. CDR3 sequence reads: CASSFQRGYQETQYF. The CDR3 bases are TGTGCCAGCAGCTTTCAGAGAGGGTACCAAGAGACCCAGTACTTC. The variable domain in full, completed from reference TRBV7-2 and TRBJ2-5, reads GAGVSQSPSNKVTEKGKDVELRCDPISGHTALYWYRQSLGQGLEFLIYFQGNSAPDKSGLPSDRFSAERTGGSVSTLTIQRTQQEDSAVYLCASSFQRGYQETQYFGPGTRLLVL.

This chain joins TRBV11-2 and TRBJ1-5, with D maybe TRBD1 (5 bases). This CDR3 region has 16 residues. V was pared by 1 base and J by 5 bases, with 15 bases between. Germline V CDR1 and CDR2: SGHAT, FQNNGV. Here the CDR3 DNA reads TGTGCCAGCAGCTTAGCCCCAGGGACGGTTGATCAGCCCCAGCATTTT. The encoded protein is CASSLAPGTVDQPQHF.

This chain joins TRBV9 and TRBJ1-1; no clear D. Trimming removed 4 bases at V and 0 bases at J, with 7 bases between. The CDR3 spans 13 residues. CDR1 and CDR2 from the germline V gene are SGDLS and YYNGEE. CDR3 bases: TGTGCCAGCAGCCTTACAGTGAACACTGAAGCTTTCTTT. Translating it yields CASSLTVNTEAFF.

This chain links TRBV7-2 with TRBJ2-2, with 10 positions matching TRBD1. V shed 1 base and J 4 bases; nucleotides not matched to a gene: 3. Germline V gene sequence: CDR1 SGHTA, CDR2 FQGNSA. The length of the CDR3 is 16 residues. The CDR3 bases are TGTGCCAGCAGCTTAGGGGGACAGGGGAGCACCGGGGAGCTGTTTTTT. This codes for CASSLGGQGSTGELFF.

This chain joins TRBV24-1 and TRBJ1-4; maybe TRBD1 (5 bases). The V gene's germline CDR1 is KGHDR and CDR2 SFDVKD. V shed 2 bases and J shed 0 bases, with 15 bases lying between them. The CDR3 runs 18 residues. The CDR3 DNA reads as TGTGCCACCAGTGATTCGGCGACGGGGGATGCAACTAATGAAAAACTGTTTTTT. Protein product: CATSDSATGDATNEKLFF.

This clone occurred a few times. The chain has TRBV6-5 and TRBJ1-6, with D unclear. The germline V gene has CDR1 MNHEY and CDR2 SVGAGI. This CDR3 comprises 13 residues. V dropped 8 bases and J dropped 9 bases, with 14 bases sitting between them. This CDR3 reads CASWTQPSSPLHF. As DNA, the CDR3 is TGTGCCAGCTGGACCCAACCCAGTTCACCCCTCCACTTT.

This rearrangement joins TRBV9 to TRBJ1-1; D uncertain. With 4 bases removed from V and 1 base from J, the gap between germline ends came to 11 bases. Germline V gives CDR1 SGDLS, CDR2 YYNGEE. The CDR3 length is 14 residues. The CDR3, as DNA: TGTGCCAGCAGCCCTCGGCCTTGGAACACTGAAGCTTTCTTT. Translation gives CASSPRPWNTEAFF.

This clone was observed a single time. This sequence joins TRBV10-3 and TRBJ2-1; 9 positions agree with TRBD2. Germline V CDR1 and CDR2: ENHRY, SYGVKD. The CDR3 length is 11 residues. With 8 bases clipped from V and 12 bases from J, the junction kept 5 bases outside the gene matches. The chain's CDR3 is CAIEAGGRQFF. DNA of the CDR3: TGTGCCATCGAAGCGGGGGGAAGGCAGTTCTTC.

The V and J genes are TRBV18 and TRBJ1-2; unclear D gene. The CDR3 consists of 15 residues. With 3 bases removed from V and 2 bases from J, the gap between germline ends came to 13 bases. CDR1 and CDR2 from the germline V gene are KGHSH and LQKENI. CDR3 sequence (DNA): TGTGCCAGCTCACCGGACGCGGGGTCCAACTATGGCTACACCTTC. Translated, it gives CASSPDAGSNYGYTF. The full variable domain, with the rest looked up from reference TRBV18 and TRBJ1-2, is NAGVMQNPRHLVRRRGQEARLRCSPMKGHSHVYWYRQLPEEGLKFMVYLQKENIIDESGMPKERFSAEFPKEGPSILRIQQVVRGDSAAYFCASSPDAGSNYGYTFGSGTRLTVV.

This rearrangement joins TRBV18 to TRBJ2-2; the match to TRBD2 covers 10 bases. Germline V gene sequence: CDR1 KGHSH, CDR2 LQKENI. The trim removed 3 bases at V and 1 base at J, leaving 5 bases unmatched. CDR3 length: 17 residues. CDR3 amino acids: CASSPSIAGGNTGELFF. CDR3 bases: TGTGCCAGCTCACCCTCGATAGCGGGGGGGAACACCGGGGAGCTGTTTTTT.

The CDR3 here is CASSLAGAYEQYV. The DNA for the CDR3 is TGTGCCAGCAGCTTAGCGGGGGCCTACGAGCAGTACGTC. V and J are TRBV6-5 and TRBJ2-7; 9 nucleotides match TRBD2. Germline V gene sequence: CDR1 MNHEY, CDR2 SVGAGI. The CDR3 extends over 13 amino acids. V dropped 6 bases and J dropped 2; count of bases not matched to a gene: 2.

The V gene is TRBV5-1, the J gene TRBJ1-1; weak D call: TRBD1 (6 bases). V was cut by 4 bases and J by 1 base, with 14 bases left in between. Germline V lookup: CDR1 SGHRS, CDR2 YFSETQ. CDR3 size: 15 residues. The CDR3 DNA sequence: TGCGCCAGCAGCCTGAAGGGGGGGACGAACACTGAAGCTTTCTTT. Translated: CASSLKGGTNTEAFF.